These 20 T cell receptor beta chains share one sample of origin, sequenced in a study of CD8 T cells in ankylosing spondylitis. TCRdb reprocessed the 5' RACE reads via MiXCR and lists one record per CDR3 protein. Altogether 200,000 to 250,000 distinct CDR3 sequences are present, 8% to 11% being singletons, with the ten largest covering about 19%. The material sequenced was blood, either unsorted or a sorted T cell fraction (not recorded which). These receptor sequences come from a male donor with ankylosing spondylitis or in good health (not recorded which).

In this sample, this clonotype turned up a few times. V and J are TRBV6-5 and TRBJ1-6, with 7 bases lining up with TRBD1. V trimming: 0 bases; J trimming: 9 bases; junction bases outside the gene matches: 8. The CDR3 length is 16 residues. In germline, CDR1 is MNHEY, CDR2 SVGAGI. Here the CDR3 reads CASSYSLTGFLSPLHF. In nucleotides, the CDR3 is TGTGCCAGCAGTTACTCGTTGACAGGGTTTCTTTCACCCCTCCACTTT.

The rearrangement uses TRBV20-1 and TRBJ1-2, with 7 bases fitting TRBD1. CDR3 length equals 14 residues. V dropped 0 bases and J dropped 9; count of bases not matched to a gene: 10. CDR1 DFQATT and CDR2 SNEGSKA come from the germline V gene (reference sequence). Here the CDR3 DNA reads TGCAGTGCTAGAGAGGGGAGCGGGACAGTAAGCTACACCTTC. Its translation: CSAREGSGTVSYTF.

The genes are TRBV10-3 and TRBJ2-7, with a weak D call TRBD2 (6 bases). The CDR3 covers 12 residues. V lost 9 bases to trimming and J lost 5 bases, with 14 bases between them. Germline lookup yields CDR1 ENHRY and CDR2 SYGVKD. For the CDR3, the DNA is TGTGCCATTTCAGGGACTCCCGACGAGCAGTACTTC. As protein: CAISGTPDEQYF.

The chain has TRBV20-1 and TRBJ2-1, with TRBD2 matching 15 bases. V shed 6 bases and J 7 bases; nucleotides not matched to a gene: 7. Germline CDR1 is DFQATT and CDR2 is SNEGSKA (reference sequence). The CDR3 covers 15 residues. The CDR3 loop is CSAKGLAGGENEQFF. The CDR3 DNA sequence: TGCAGTGCAAAGGGACTAGCGGGAGGAGAAAATGAGCAGTTCTTC.

This clonotype was counted ten times or more. The genes are TRBV25-1 and TRBJ2-3, with 7 bases matching TRBD1. CDR3 length: 13 amino acids. Germline V gives CDR1 MGHDK, CDR2 SYGVNS. With 8 bases clipped from V and 5 bases from J, the junction kept 7 bases outside the gene matches. The CDR3 sequence: CASDSYRGDTQYF. The CDR3 region has the DNA TGTGCCAGCGACTCCTACAGGGGAGATACGCAGTATTTT.

This clonotype was counted ten times or more. The chain uses TRBV5-1 and TRBJ2-5, with 8 bases identical to TRBD1. Germline lookup yields CDR1 SGHRS and CDR2 YFSETQ. The CDR3 length is 16 residues. Germline trimming cut 1 base from V and 4 bases from J; bases unmatched to any gene: 9. The CDR3 loop reads CASSLTTGGKRETQYF. CDR3 nucleotides: TGCGCCAGCAGCTTGACCACAGGGGGTAAAAGAGAGACCCAGTACTTC.

The table lists this clonotype with many counts. The V call is TRBV3-1, the J call TRBJ1-2; maybe TRBD1 (5 bases). Germline-derived CDR1 and CDR2 are LGHDT and YNNKEL (reference sequence). This CDR3 is built from 15 residues. Deletions cut 5 bases from V and 2 bases from J, with 15 bases between. The chain's CDR3 is CASSIEPGGNYGYTF. The CDR3 DNA reads TGTGCCAGCAGCATAGAGCCCGGGGGGAACTATGGCTACACCTTC.

This clonotype was recorded many times. The chain carries TRBV5-1 and TRBJ1-2; TRBD1 is a possible D gene (6 bases). The CDR3 loop spans 12 amino acids. Trimming took off 1 base at V and 10 bases at J, with 11 bases between the two ends. Per germline, CDR1 SGHRS and CDR2 YFSETQ. CDR3 DNA: TGCGCCAGCAGCTTGTTTGGGGGCTACTACACCTTC. The encoded protein is CASSLFGGYYTF.

The rearrangement uses TRBV3-1 and TRBJ2-5; 8 nucleotides match TRBD1. V lost 2 bases and J lost 6; bases outside the gene matches: 5. Germline assignment: CDR1 LGHDT and CDR2 YNNKEL (reference sequence). The CDR3 totals 14 residues. The CDR3, as DNA: TGTGCCAGCAGCCAACGCCAGGGGGCAAAGACCCAGTACTTC. This gives the protein CASSQRQGAKTQYF.

The sample holds many counts of this clonotype. V gene TRBV11-1 combines with J gene TRBJ1-1; 7 positions match TRBD1. The trim removed 5 bases at V and 2 bases at J, leaving 8 bases unmatched. The CDR3 runs 15 residues. Germline loops: CDR1 SGHAT, CDR2 FQDESV (reference sequence). The CDR3 sequence is CASSLQGTVNTEAFF. The DNA for the CDR3 is TGTGCCAGCAGCCTACAGGGGACGGTCAACACTGAAGCTTTCTTT.

This clonotype was seen a handful of times. This chain uses TRBV3-1 with TRBJ2-3; 11 bases fit TRBD2. CDR1 and CDR2 (germline): LGHDT, YNNKEL (reference sequence). The CDR3 sequence is 19 residues long. V trimming: 2 bases; J trimming: 5 bases; junction bases outside the gene matches: 15. CDR3 in amino acids: CASSQLLAGDARTEDTQYF. Written as DNA, the CDR3 is TGTGCCAGCAGCCAATTACTAGCGGGGGACGCCCGTACGGAAGATACGCAGTATTTT.

The CDR3 reads CSARELAGVETQYF. The DNA of the CDR3 is TGCAGTGCTAGAGAGCTAGCGGGGGTAGAGACCCAGTACTTC. The V and J genes are TRBV20-1 and TRBJ2-5, with 10 bases that match TRBD2. V shed 0 bases and J 4 bases; nucleotides not matched to a gene: 2. Germline CDR1 DFQATT, CDR2 SNEGSKA (reference sequence). This CDR3 spans 14 amino acids.

In this sample, this clonotype turned up many times. This chain connects TRBV25-1 to TRBJ2-5; D is unresolved. The V and J ends lost 3 bases and 5 bases respectively, with 10 bases between them. The CDR3 has 13 amino acids. Germline lookup yields CDR1 MGHDK and CDR2 SYGVNS. The CDR3 bases are TGTGCCAGCAGTGATCTACGTATCGAGACCCAGTACTTC. Protein: CASSDLRIETQYF.

This clonotype was seen a handful of times. This sequence joins TRBV10-3 and TRBJ2-3, with a weak D call TRBD2 (6 bases). The V and J ends lost 4 bases and 3 bases respectively, with 11 bases between them. Germline CDR1 reads ENHRY; CDR2 reads SYGVKD. This CDR3 is built from 14 residues. CDR3 region: CAISGGVETDTQYF. The CDR3 DNA reads as TGTGCCATCAGTGGCGGGGTGGAGACAGATACGCAGTATTTT.

There are many counts of this clonotype. The chain employs TRBV21-1 and TRBJ2-5; no check of the table's D call, TRBD1, against the DNA was made. TRBV21-1 is designated a pseudogene. This CDR3 has 16 residues. The CDR3 region has the DNA TGTGCCAGCAGCAAAGAAGTTTCAGGGGGCGATGAGACCCAGTACTTC. Protein sequence: CASSKEVSGGDETQYF.

Ten or more counts support this clonotype. The chain employs TRBV5-5 and TRBJ2-5, with a possible D match to TRBD1 (6 bases). Germline V lookup: CDR1 SGHKS, CDR2 YYEKEE (reference sequence). Trimming took 3 bases from V and 1 from J, leaving 7 bases between them. This CDR3 region has 13 residues. CDR3 nucleotide sequence: TGTGCCAGCAGCTGGACAGTCCAAGAGACCCAGTACTTC. As protein: CASSWTVQETQYF.

This clonotype was counted ten times or more. The chain joins TRBV3-1 to TRBJ2-1; possible D gene TRBD2, 5 bases. The CDR3 loop spans 15 amino acids. Germline V lookup: CDR1 LGHDT, CDR2 YNNKEL (reference sequence). V was trimmed by 4 bases and J by 7 bases, leaving 17 bases between them. The CDR3 DNA follows: TGTGCCAGCAGCCCTCTTGCCGGGGTCGGGAATGAGCAGTTCTTC. Protein: CASSPLAGVGNEQFF.

Ten or more counts support this clonotype. J is TRBJ2-3 and V is TRBV5-1; D possibly corresponds to TRBD1 (5 bases). V lost 2 bases and J lost 3, with 10 bases in between. The CDR3 sequence is 14 residues long. Germline lookup yields CDR1 SGHRS and CDR2 YFSETQ. CDR3 DNA sequence: TGCGCCAGCAGCTTTCCGGACACGACAGATACGCAGTATTTT. Translation gives CASSFPDTTDTQYF. Full variable domain (missing parts from reference TRBV5-1 and TRBJ2-3): KAGVTQTPRYLIKTRGQQVTLSCSPISGHRSVSWYQQTPGQGLQFLFEYFSETQRNKGNFPGRFSGRQFSNSRSEMNVSTLELGDSALYLCASSFPDTTDTQYFGPGTRLTVL.

This clonotype was observed at least ten times. The chain recombines TRBV12-3 or TRBV12-4 with TRBJ1-4; D might be TRBD1 (5 bases). V lost 6 bases and J lost 0, with 11 bases in between. The CDR3 is made up of 15 amino acids. CDR3 sequence reads: CASRGTGATNEKLFF. Written as DNA, the CDR3 is TGTGCCAGCAGGGGGACCGGTGCAACTAATGAAAAACTGTTTTTT.

The sample holds a few counts of this clonotype. The chain recombines TRBV2 with TRBJ2-2, with D tentatively TRBD2 (6 bases). The CDR3 is 14 residues long. The ends were cut back, 1 base at V and 4 bases at J, with 7 bases in the middle. Germline CDR1 is SNHLY and CDR2 is FYNNEI. The CDR3 coding sequence is TGTGCCAGCAGTGAAGGCGGGGTCACCGGGGAGCTGTTTTTT. Encoded protein: CASSEGGVTGELFF.